This TCR beta chain originates from a study of cytomegalovirus exposure and HLA in healthy donors. Findings and caveats of the study: A further, later analysis showed that HLA-associated TCR beta chains (compared with equally common others) were more clonally expanded.

The PCR ran on 60 Vbeta and 13 Jbeta primers. Some clones are missing from TCRdb's copy, which holds only in-frame ones; the method was immunoSEQ multiplex PCR. This sample has about 190,000 clones; 80% to 85% occur once, and the top ten carry roughly 6.3%. The CDR3 runs to 15 residues. Germline loops: CDR1 LNHDA, CDR2 SQIVND (reference sequence). Trimming took off 10 bases at V and 2 bases at J, with 20 bases between the two ends. As to this clone: Its antigen is not known.

The V call is TRBV19, the J call TRBJ2-5; D perhaps matches TRBD2 (6 bases). This clonotype was obtained from a man between 35 and 55 years old in good health and CMV-seropositive. The sequenced material came from PBMCs. The CDR3 loop is CATGRPSAGQETQYF. The CDR3 DNA reads TGTGCCACCGGTAGGCCGTCGGCGGGACAAGAGACCCAGTACTTC.